Listed below are T cell receptor beta chains from one sample, sequenced in a study of cytomegalovirus exposure and HLA in healthy donors. Here immunoSEQ multiplex PCR was the method, and the copy in TCRdb shows in-frame clones only, minus some. Altogether about 150,000 clones are present, approximately 85% being singletons, with the ten largest covering roughly 2.4%. The sequencing input was PBMCs. These receptors all come from a woman under 30 in good health and CMV-seronegative. Both conserved end residues are part of each CDR3. The D gene is left open where the match is weak. Clone size is stated in some rows and not others, as once, few, many or a class when expanded.

v_call	j_call	cdr3_length	clone_size	d_call	cdr3_nt	cdr3_aa
TRBV10-3	TRBJ1-6	15	.	TRBD1	TGTGCCATCAGCCCCAACAGGGGGCTGGATTCACCCCTCCACTTT	CAISPNRGLDSPLHF
TRBV28	TRBJ2-7	14	.	.	TGTGCCAGCACAAGTCCCGACAGATCCTACGAGCAGTACTTC	CASTSPDRSYEQYF
TRBV7-9	TRBJ2-3	14	.	TRBD2	TGTGCCAGCAGCCCAAGCGGGGGCACAGATACGCAGTATTTT	CASSPSGGTDTQYF
TRBV29-1	TRBJ2-7	13	once	.	TGCAGCGTTGGAGGAGTCAACTCCTACGAGCAGTACTTC	CSVGGVNSYEQYF
TRBV4-1	TRBJ2-2	16	.	TRBD2	TGCGCCAGCAGCCAAGAGGCGGGAGCGGTCACCGGGGAGCTGTTTTTT	CASSQEAGAVTGELFF
TRBV7-9	TRBJ2-1	16	.	TRBD2	TGTGCCAGCAGCCCGACTAGCGGCGACGGGTACAATGAGCAGTTCTTC	CASSPTSGDGYNEQFF
TRBV7-3	TRBJ1-4	16	.	TRBD1	TGTGCCAGCAGCTCCCCGTCCGGGACAGGGGACGAAAAACTGTTTTTT	CASSSPSGTGDEKLFF
TRBV7-2	TRBJ2-7	12	few	.	TGTGCCAGCAGTCCTTTTGCCTACGAGCAGTACTTC	CASSPFAYEQYF
TRBV10-3	TRBJ1-5	13	.	TRBD1	TGTGCCATCAAACAGGGGCGCAATCAGCCCCAGCATTTT	CAIKQGRNQPQHF
TRBV5-1	TRBJ1-2	15	once	TRBD1	TGCGCCAGCAGCATCTCAGGGGGTTTATCAGGTGGCTACACCTTC	CASSISGGLSGGYTF
TRBV5-4	TRBJ2-5	13	.	.	TGTGCCAGCAGCTTGGGTCGGGTAGAGACCCAGTACTTC	CASSLGRVETQYF
TRBV29-1	TRBJ1-2	17	.	.	TGCAGCGTTTCTACCCTCTCGCGGGGTACGGCTAACTATGGCTACACCTTC	CSVSTLSRGTANYGYTF
TRBV19	TRBJ2-2	13	once	TRBD2	TGTGCCAGCGCGGGAGTAGGGGCCGGGGAGCTGTTTTTT	CASAGVGAGELFF
TRBV2	TRBJ1-2	14	.	.	TGTGCCAGCAGTACTACAACAGGGATCTATGGCTACACCTTC	CASSTTTGIYGYTF
TRBV13	TRBJ2-7	14	.	TRBD1	TGTGCCAGCAGCTCCCACAGGGGGAGATACGAGCAGTACTTC	CASSSHRGRYEQYF
TRBV6-1	TRBJ2-7	14	.	TRBD2	TGTGCCAGCAGAAGACTAGCAGGCGCGGACGAGCAGTACTTC	CASRRLAGADEQYF
TRBV28	TRBJ2-3	14	.	TRBD1	TGTGCCAGCTTTATGAGCGGGACAGGGGATACGCAGTATTTT	CASFMSGTGDTQYF
TRBV30	TRBJ1-1	13	.	.	TGTGCCTGGAGTGCACAGCCCCACACTGAAGCTTTCTTT	CAWSAQPHTEAFF
TRBV19	TRBJ2-1	14	few	TRBD1	TGTGCCAGTAGTATTGGACAGGGGGCGGATGAGCAGTTCTTC	CASSIGQGADEQFF
TRBV20-1	TRBJ2-5	11	.	TRBD1	TGCAGTGCTAGAGCGGGACAGTTCTCGTACTTC	CSARAGQFSYF